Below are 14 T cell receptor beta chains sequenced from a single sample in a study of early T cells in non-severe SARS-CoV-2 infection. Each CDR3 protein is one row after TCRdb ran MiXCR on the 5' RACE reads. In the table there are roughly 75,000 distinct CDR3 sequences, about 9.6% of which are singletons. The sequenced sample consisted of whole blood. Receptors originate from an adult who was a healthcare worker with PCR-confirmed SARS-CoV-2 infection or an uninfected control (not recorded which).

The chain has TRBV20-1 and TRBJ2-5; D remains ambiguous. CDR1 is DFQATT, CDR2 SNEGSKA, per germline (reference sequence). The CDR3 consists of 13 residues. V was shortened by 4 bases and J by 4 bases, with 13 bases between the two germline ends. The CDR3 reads CSAISAYLETQYF. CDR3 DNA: TGCAGTGCTATCTCAGCCTATTTAGAGACCCAGTACTTC.

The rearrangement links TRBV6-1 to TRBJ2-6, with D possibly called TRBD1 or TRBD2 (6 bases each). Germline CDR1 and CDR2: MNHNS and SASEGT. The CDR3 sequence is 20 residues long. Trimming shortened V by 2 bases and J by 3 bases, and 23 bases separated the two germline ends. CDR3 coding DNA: TGTGCCAGCAGTGAACCCCAAGGTTCGGGGGCAGGTAGTGGGGCCAACGTCCTGACTTTC. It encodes CASSEPQGSGAGSGANVLTF.

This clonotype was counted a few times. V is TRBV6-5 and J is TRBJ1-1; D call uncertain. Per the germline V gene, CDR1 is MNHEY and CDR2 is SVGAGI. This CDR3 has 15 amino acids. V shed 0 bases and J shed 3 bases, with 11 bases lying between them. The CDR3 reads CASSYSRRFDTEAFF. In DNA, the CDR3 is TGTGCCAGCAGTTACTCGAGGAGATTCGACACTGAAGCTTTCTTT.

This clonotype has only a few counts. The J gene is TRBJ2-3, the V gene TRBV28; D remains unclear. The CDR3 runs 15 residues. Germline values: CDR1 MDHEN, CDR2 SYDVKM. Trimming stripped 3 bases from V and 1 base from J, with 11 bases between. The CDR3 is CASSLTASRTDTQYF. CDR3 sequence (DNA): TGTGCCAGCAGTTTGACGGCGAGCCGCACAGATACGCAGTATTTT.

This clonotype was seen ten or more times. DNA for the CDR3: TGTGCCAGCAGTGGGAACGACAGGGGGCTCTACGAGCAGTACTTC. Protein sequence: CASSGNDRGLYEQYF. The chain employs TRBV12-3 or TRBV12-4 and TRBJ2-7; 10 positions match TRBD1. V trimming: 5 bases; J trimming: 3 bases; junction bases outside the gene matches: 7. The CDR3 is made up of 15 amino acids.

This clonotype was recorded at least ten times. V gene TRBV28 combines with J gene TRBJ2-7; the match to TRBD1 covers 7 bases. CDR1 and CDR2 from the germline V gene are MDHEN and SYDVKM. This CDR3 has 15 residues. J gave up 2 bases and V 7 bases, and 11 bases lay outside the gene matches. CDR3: CASNLGKGAAYEQYF. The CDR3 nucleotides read TGTGCCAGCAACCTGGGGAAGGGGGCGGCCTACGAGCAGTACTTC.

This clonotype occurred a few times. The CDR3 region is CSARPLFVDIQYF. CDR3 bases: TGCAGTGCTAGACCCCTTTTCGTGGACATTCAGTACTTC. The chain is built from TRBV20-1 and TRBJ2-4; D gene ambiguous. The CDR3 runs 13 residues. V lost 2 bases and J 8 bases, leaving 13 bases between the germline ends. Germline V gene sequence: CDR1 DFQATT, CDR2 SNEGSKA (reference sequence).

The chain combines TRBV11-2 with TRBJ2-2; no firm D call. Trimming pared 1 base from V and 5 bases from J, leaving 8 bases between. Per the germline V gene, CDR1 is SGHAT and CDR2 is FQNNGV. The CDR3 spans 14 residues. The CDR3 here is CASSLGRRTGELFF. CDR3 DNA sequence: TGTGCCAGCAGCTTAGGACGACGGACCGGGGAGCTGTTTTTT.

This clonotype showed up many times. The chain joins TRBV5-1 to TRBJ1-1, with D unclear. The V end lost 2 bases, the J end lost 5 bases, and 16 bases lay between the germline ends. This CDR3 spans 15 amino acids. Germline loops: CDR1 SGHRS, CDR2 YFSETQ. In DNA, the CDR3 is TGCGCCAGCAGCTTTTCGGCGCTGAGAGGGACTGAAGCTTTCTTT. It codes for CASSFSALRGTEAFF.

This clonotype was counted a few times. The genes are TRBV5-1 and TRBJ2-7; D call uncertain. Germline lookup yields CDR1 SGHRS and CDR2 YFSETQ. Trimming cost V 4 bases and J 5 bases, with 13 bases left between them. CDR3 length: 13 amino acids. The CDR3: CASSPPAPDEQYF. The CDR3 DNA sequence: TGCGCCAGCAGCCCCCCCGCGCCCGACGAGCAGTACTTC. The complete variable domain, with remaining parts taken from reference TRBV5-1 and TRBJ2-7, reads KAGVTQTPRYLIKTRGQQVTLSCSPISGHRSVSWYQQTPGQGLQFLFEYFSETQRNKGNFPGRFSGRQFSNSRSEMNVSTLELGDSALYLCASSPPAPDEQYFGPGTRLTVT.

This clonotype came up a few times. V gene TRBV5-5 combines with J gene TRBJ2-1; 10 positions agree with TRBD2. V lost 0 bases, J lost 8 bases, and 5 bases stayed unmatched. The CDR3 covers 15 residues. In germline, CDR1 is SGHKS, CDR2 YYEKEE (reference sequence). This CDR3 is CASSLGLAGAYEQFF. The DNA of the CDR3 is TGTGCCAGCAGCTTGGGGCTAGCGGGAGCTTATGAGCAGTTCTTC.

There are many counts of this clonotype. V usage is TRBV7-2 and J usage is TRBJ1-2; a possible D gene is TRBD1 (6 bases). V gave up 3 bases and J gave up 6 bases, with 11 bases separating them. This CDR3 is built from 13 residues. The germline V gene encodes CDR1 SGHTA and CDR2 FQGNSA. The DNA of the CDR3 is TGTGCCAGCAGCTTTAGAGGGGGGCATGGCTACACCTTC. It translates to CASSFRGGHGYTF.

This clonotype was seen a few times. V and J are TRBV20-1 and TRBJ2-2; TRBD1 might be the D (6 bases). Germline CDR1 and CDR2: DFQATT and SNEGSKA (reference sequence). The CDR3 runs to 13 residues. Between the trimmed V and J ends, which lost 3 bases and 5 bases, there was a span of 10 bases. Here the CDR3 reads CSASNTGTGELFF. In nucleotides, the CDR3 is TGCAGTGCTAGTAATACAGGGACCGGGGAGCTGTTTTTT.

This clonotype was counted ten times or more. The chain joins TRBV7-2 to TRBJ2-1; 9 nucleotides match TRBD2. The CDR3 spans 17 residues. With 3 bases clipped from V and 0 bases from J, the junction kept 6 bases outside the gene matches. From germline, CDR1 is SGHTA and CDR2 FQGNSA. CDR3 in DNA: TGTGCCAGCAGCTTCGTAGCGGGGGAAAGCTCCTACAATGAGCAGTTCTTC. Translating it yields CASSFVAGESSYNEQFF. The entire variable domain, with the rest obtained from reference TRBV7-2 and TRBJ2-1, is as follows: GAGVSQSPSNKVTEKGKDVELRCDPISGHTALYWYRQSLGQGLEFLIYFQGNSAPDKSGLPSDRFSAERTGGSVSTLTIQRTQQEDSAVYLCASSFVAGESSYNEQFFGPGTRLTVL.